Following are 21 T cell receptor beta chains from one sample sequenced in a study of CD8+CD57+ T cells in acquired aplastic anemia. All sequencing subjects had displayed CD8+CD57+ cell expansion on flow cytometry. CDR3 and TCR beta VDJ profiling relied on genomic DNA as the template. TCRdb re-called the reads with MiXCR, one entry per CDR3 protein. The data show approximately 100,000 distinct CDR3 sequences, with about 67% seen just once and more than 55% held by the top ten. The specimen sequenced was sorted CD4+, CD8+, or CD8+CD57+ T cells (not recorded which) from PBMCs. The receptors derive from a human donor with aplastic anemia.

The chain links TRBV10-3 to TRBJ1-5, with 9 bases aligning to TRBD1. Unmatched junction bases numbered 5, after V lost 4 bases and J lost 7 bases. CDR1 ENHRY and CDR2 SYGVKD come from the germline V gene. This CDR3 spans 14 amino acids. The CDR3 DNA reads TGTGCCATCAGTGCGGGACAGGGTAACCAGCCCCAGCATTTT. Amino acid sequence: CAISAGQGNQPQHF.

This chain connects TRBV7-3 to TRBJ2-2, with 7 bases lining up with TRBD1. The V and J ends lost 2 bases and 0 bases, in that order; junction bases with no gene match: 6. This CDR3 has 17 residues. Germline CDR1 SGHTA, CDR2 FQGTGA. CDR3 DNA sequence: TGTGCCAGCAGCTTAGGTTTGACAGGGACGAACACCGGGGAGCTGTTTTTT. Encoded protein: CASSLGLTGTNTGELFF.

The J gene is TRBJ1-6, the V gene TRBV7-2; D is possibly TRBD1 (6 bases). The CDR3 is made up of 15 amino acids. Trimming removed 0 bases from V and 7 bases from J, with 10 bases in between. Germline V gene lookup returns CDR1 SGHTA and CDR2 FQGNSA. CDR3 in amino acids: CASSLAQGTNSPLHF. The DNA for the CDR3 is TGTGCCAGCAGCTTAGCGCAGGGGACCAATTCACCCCTCCACTTT. The full variable domain, in which reference TRBV7-2 and TRBJ1-6 provide the parts outside the CDR3, is GAGVSQSPSNKVTEKGKDVELRCDPISGHTALYWYRQSLGQGLEFLIYFQGNSAPDKSGLPSDRFSAERTGGSVSTLTIQRTQQEDSAVYLCASSLAQGTNSPLHFGNGTRLTVT.

This clonotype was observed a handful of times. The chain combines TRBV10-3 with TRBJ2-1, with TRBD2 matching 8 bases. This CDR3 is 12 amino acids long. Germline CDR1 is ENHRY and CDR2 is SYGVKD. Trimming took 0 bases from V and 14 from J; bases not matched to a gene: 3. The CDR3 sequence: CAISESSGEEFF. CDR3 in DNA: TGTGCCATCAGTGAGTCTAGCGGGGAGGAGTTCTTC.

V usage is TRBV20-1 and J usage is TRBJ2-5; 7 bases agree with TRBD1. Unmatched junction bases numbered 7, after V lost 5 bases and J lost 4 bases. The CDR3 has 13 amino acids. The germline V gene encodes CDR1 DFQATT and CDR2 SNEGSKA (reference sequence). CDR3 sequence reads: CSADLNRGETQYF. The CDR3 DNA is TGCAGTGCTGATCTGAACAGGGGAGAGACCCAGTACTTC.

This clonotype was counted between two and nine times. The chain links TRBV10-3 to TRBJ1-6; TRBD1 matches at 7 bases. Per germline, CDR1 ENHRY and CDR2 SYGVKD. The V and J ends lost 5 bases and 7 bases, in that order; junction bases with no gene match: 5. CDR3 length: 14 residues. The CDR3 region has the DNA TGTGCCATCAGTTCTGGACAGGAGAATTCACCCCTCCACTTT. Amino acids: CAISSGQENSPLHF.

This clonotype was counted a few times. The genes are TRBV5-4 and TRBJ2-5, with D unclear. Germline V CDR1 and CDR2: SGHNT, YYREEE (reference sequence). Trimming took 4 bases from V and 0 from J, leaving 7 bases between them. This CDR3 is 13 amino acids long. CDR3 loop: CASSSGHQETQYF. The CDR3 bases are TGTGCCAGCAGCAGTGGCCACCAAGAGACCCAGTACTTC.

This clonotype turned up a few times. J is TRBJ1-2 and V is TRBV20-1, with D tentatively TRBD1 (5 bases). Germline CDR1 reads DFQATT; CDR2 reads SNEGSKA (reference sequence). V was pared by 0 bases and J by 0 bases, with 11 bases between. CDR3 length: 15 residues. The CDR3 loop reads CSAREGAETNYGYTF. The CDR3 nucleotides are TGCAGTGCTAGAGAAGGGGCAGAAACTAACTATGGCTACACCTTC.

This clonotype was seen a single time. The chain employs TRBV11-3 and TRBJ2-7; 7 bases line up with TRBD2. Trimming took 6 bases from V and 6 from J; bases not matched to a gene: 5. The germline gives CDR1 SGHNT, CDR2 YENEEA. The length of the CDR3 is 12 residues. The CDR3 is CASRAGSSEQYF. The CDR3 nucleotides are TGTGCCAGCAGAGCGGGATCGAGCGAGCAGTACTTC.

The chain recombines TRBV7-2 with TRBJ2-7; D remains ambiguous. The ends were cut back, 5 bases at V and 8 bases at J, with 13 bases in the middle. The CDR3 totals 12 residues. Looked up from germline, CDR1 is SGHTA and CDR2 is FQGNSA. The CDR3 DNA reads as TGTGCCAGCAGCCCCCCGAGTGGGCAGCAGTACTTC. This sequence encodes CASSPPSGQQYF.

CDR3 in DNA: TGTGCCAGCAGTTACGGCTATAATTCACCCCTCCACTTT. This sequence encodes CASSYGYNSPLHF. The chain employs TRBV9 and TRBJ1-6; D unclear. Germline V gene data show CDR1 as SGDLS and CDR2 as YYNGEE. Trimming took off 5 bases at V and 3 bases at J, with 6 bases between the two ends. CDR3 length: 13 amino acids.

This clonotype was counted ten times or more. The chain is built from TRBV24-1 and TRBJ2-7, with a weak D call TRBD1 (6 bases). V was clipped by 4 bases and J by 3 bases, with 15 bases between them. This CDR3 region has 15 residues. Germline lookup yields CDR1 KGHDR and CDR2 SFDVKD. The CDR3 DNA sequence: TGTGCCACCAGTGAGCACAGGGTGGGCTTCTACGAGCAGTACTTC. Amino acid sequence: CATSEHRVGFYEQYF.

A word on this clonotype: The junction shows a germline mismatch at one end, possibly a read error. The genes are TRBV12-3 or TRBV12-4 and TRBJ2-7; no reliable D call. The CDR3 runs 13 residues. CDR3: CAGSFRRNYEQYF. The CDR3 DNA sequence: TGTGCCGGCAGTTTCAGGAGAAACTACGAGCAGTACTTC.

The V gene is TRBV29-1, the J gene TRBJ1-5; 9 bases align to TRBD1. This CDR3 has 13 amino acids. CDR1 and CDR2 (germline): SQVTM, ANQGSEA. V gave up 7 bases and J gave up 5 bases; unmatched junction bases: 6. CDR3 residues: CSAGTGLDQPQHF. The CDR3 DNA sequence: TGCAGCGCTGGGACAGGGCTCGATCAGCCCCAGCATTTT.

The rearrangement uses TRBV2 and TRBJ2-3, with 11 nucleotides matching TRBD2. CDR3 length: 13 residues. Germline trimming cut 10 bases from V and 4 bases from J; bases unmatched to any gene: 4. The germline gives CDR1 SNHLY, CDR2 FYNNEI. As DNA, the CDR3 is TGTGCCATTGCGACTAGCGGGGCAGATACGCAGTATTTT. Protein sequence: CAIATSGADTQYF.

This clonotype was counted at least ten times. The gene calls are TRBV15 and TRBJ2-7, with 7 bases matching TRBD1. After removal of 0 bases from V and 6 bases from J, the junction contained 14 bases not matched to a gene. CDR3 size: 17 residues. The germline V gene has CDR1 LNHNV and CDR2 YYDKDF (reference sequence). The CDR3 is CATSRDSPPTGLLEQYF. CDR3 in DNA: TGTGCCACCAGCAGAGACTCCCCCCCGACAGGGTTACTCGAGCAGTACTTC.

Worth noting for this clonotype: It may be a read error: a sequence one base away is much more abundant. Since the CDR3 does not end with the conserved phenylalanine or tryptophan, this likely comes from a read error. The rearrangement links TRBV27 to TRBJ2-7, with a tentative D call TRBD2 (6 bases). This CDR3 is built from 14 residues. V dropped 2 bases and J dropped 3 bases, with 11 bases sitting between them. The V gene's germline CDR1 is MNHEY and CDR2 SMNVEV (reference sequence). As DNA, the CDR3 is TGTGCCAGCAGTTTAGGGGGGAATATCTACGAGCAGTACCTC. This codes for CASSLGGNIYEQYL.

The genes are TRBV7-2 and TRBJ2-1; D unclear. The DNA end is more similar to TRBJ2-7, so the J call may be wrong. This CDR3 is built from 13 residues. Germline lookup yields CDR1 SGHTA and CDR2 FQGNSA. The CDR3 bases are TGTGCCAGCAGCTTAGCGGGGAAGTACGAGCAGTACTTC. Translating it yields CASSLAGKYEQYF.

In this sample, this clonotype turned up a few times. CDR3 in DNA: TGCGCCACCCAGCAGGCGAACACTGAAGCTTTCTTT. This gives the protein CATQQANTEAFF. This chain links TRBV10-2 with TRBJ1-1, with D hard to call. This CDR3 is 12 amino acids long. Germline-derived CDR1 and CDR2 are WSHSY and SAAADI. Trimming shortened V by 10 bases and J by 1 base, and 10 bases separated the two germline ends.

The chain carries TRBV7-8 and TRBJ2-7; no firm D call. CDR3 size: 12 residues. V was pared by 5 bases and J by 4 bases, with 9 bases between. Germline assignment: CDR1 SGHVS and CDR2 FQNEAQ. DNA for the CDR3: TGTGCCAGCAGCCACACCAGTTACGAGCAGTACTTC. It yields the protein CASSHTSYEQYF.

This clonotype has ten or more counts. The gene calls are TRBV6-5 and TRBJ2-2; D ambiguous. The CDR3 spans 13 residues. From germline, CDR1 is MNHEY and CDR2 SVGAGI. Trimming shortened V by 1 base and J by 8 bases, and 8 bases separated the two germline ends. This CDR3 reads CASSYFPGGELFF. The CDR3 DNA sequence: TGTGCCAGCAGTTACTTCCCTGGTGGGGAGCTGTTTTTT.